The clone carrying this T cell receptor delta chain was recorded many times. TCRdb has a much larger clone's protein, which differs at residue 9 from the translation of this DNA, likely because of a read error; what is shown is the protein translated from the DNA. The identical CDR3 is also encoded by other nucleotide sequences in the sample. TCRdb repeated clone calling on the multiplex PCR reads with CATT. The repertoire has 55,000 to 70,000 delta-chain clones, around 1.7% of them found once; the top ten carry roughly 15%. The sample comes from a study of γδ T cells in repeated Plasmodium falciparum infection. Looking at the study overall: Malaria-naive adults were infected with P. falciparum NF54 four times over roughly 590 days.

This clonotype was obtained from a pool of human donors (malaria-infected and uninfected, not separated). The sample comprised gamma-delta T cells from blood.

CDR3 in amino acids: CACDPVLGGTGVTDKLIF. The CDR3, as DNA: TGTGCCTGTGATCCCGTACTGGGGGGTACGGGGGTCACCGATAAGCTCATCTTT. The chain joins TRDV2 to TRDJ1; 8 bases map to TRDD3. This CDR3 is built from 18 residues. CDR1 is GEAIGNYY, CDR2 EKD, per germline.